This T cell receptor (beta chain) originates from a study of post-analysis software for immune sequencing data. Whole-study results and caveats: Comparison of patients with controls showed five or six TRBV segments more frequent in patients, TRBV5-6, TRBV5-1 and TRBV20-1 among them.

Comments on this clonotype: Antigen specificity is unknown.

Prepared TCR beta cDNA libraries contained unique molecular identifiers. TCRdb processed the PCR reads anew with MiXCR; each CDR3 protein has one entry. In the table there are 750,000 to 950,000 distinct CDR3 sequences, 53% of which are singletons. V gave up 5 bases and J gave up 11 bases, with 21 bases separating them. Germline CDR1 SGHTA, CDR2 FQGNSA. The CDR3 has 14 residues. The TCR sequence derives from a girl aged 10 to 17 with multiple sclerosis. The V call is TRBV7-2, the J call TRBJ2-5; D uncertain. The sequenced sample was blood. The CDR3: CASSPVVIEVGQYF. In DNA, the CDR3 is TGTGCCAGCAGCCCAGTGGTAATAGAGGTCGGGCAGTACTTC.